Following are 11 T cell receptor beta chains from one sample sequenced in a study of CD8+ T cells in alopecia areata. Investigators isolated RNA and reverse transcribed it into cDNA to act as the sequencing template. The repertoire was sequenced with immunoSEQ multiplex PCR; TCRdb's copy has only in-frame clones and lacks some. The sample has 30,000 to 40,000 clones, 60% to 85% seen once; the top ten hold about 19%. The sequenced sample was NKG2D-low CD8+ T cells sorted from blood. The receptors come from a human donor with alopecia areata.

The genes are TRBV2 and TRBJ1-1; the D gene is possibly TRBD1 (5 bases). V gave up 4 bases and J gave up 2 bases, with 11 bases separating them. Germline-derived CDR1 and CDR2 are SNHLY and FYNNEI. CDR3 length: 14 amino acids. The CDR3 sequence: CASSVVQGNTEAFF. The DNA of the CDR3 is TGTGCCAGCAGTGTCGTCCAGGGAAACACTGAAGCTTTCTTT.

This CDR3 is CATGTNPYEQYF. The CDR3 DNA is TGTGCCACGGGGACCAACCCCTACGAGCAGTACTTC. This chain joins TRBV6-5 and TRBJ2-7, with D perhaps given as TRBD1 or TRBD2 (5 bases each). Germline CDR1 and CDR2: MNHEY and SVGAGI. This CDR3 comprises 12 residues. V was pared by 10 bases and J by 2 bases, with 12 bases between.

The chain uses TRBV29-1 and TRBJ2-7; 9 nucleotides line up with TRBD2. V lost 2 bases to trimming and J lost 3 bases; unmatched junction nucleotides: 8. Germline CDR1 SQVTM, CDR2 ANQGSEA. The length of the CDR3 is 15 residues. The CDR3 region is CSVESGGSGSYEQYF. CDR3 DNA sequence: TGCAGCGTTGAATCTGGGGGTAGCGGGAGCTACGAGCAGTACTTC.

The chain carries TRBV28 and TRBJ2-7, with 7 bases fitting TRBD2. The CDR3 consists of 16 residues. Germline-derived CDR1 and CDR2 are MDHEN and SYDVKM. The ends lost 6 bases at V and 0 bases at J; junction bases unmatched: 11. The CDR3 nucleotides are TGTGCCAGCAGCCCGCCCCTGACTAGCAGCTCCTACGAGCAGTACTTC. This sequence encodes CASSPPLTSSSYEQYF.

This clone was found once. The V and J genes are TRBV6-7 and TRBJ1-5; D remains ambiguous. TRBV6-7 falls under the ORF class, with uncertain function. Trimming pared 2 bases from V and 3 bases from J, leaving 17 bases between. There are 17 residues in the CDR3. CDR3 in amino acids: CASSYVSGRRANQPQHF. The CDR3 bases are TGTGCCAGCAGTTACGTTTCCGGCAGGCGGGCCAATCAGCCCCAGCATTTT.

V is TRBV5-6 and J is TRBJ1-4; TRBD1 matches 8 bases. V lost 4 bases to trimming and J lost 6 bases; unmatched junction nucleotides: 8. This CDR3 region has 15 residues. Germline loops: CDR1 SGHDT, CDR2 YYEEEE. CDR3 DNA sequence: TGTGCCAGCAGCCGAACCGGGACAGGTGATGAAAAACTGTTTTTT. Its translation is CASSRTGTGDEKLFF.

The rearrangement joins TRBV29-1 to TRBJ1-2, with 10 bases fitting TRBD1. Looked up from germline, CDR1 is SQVTM and CDR2 is ANQGSEA. V shed 7 bases, J shed 6 bases, and the junction held 11 bases outside the gene matches. The CDR3 extends over 14 amino acids. The CDR3 protein is CSGFTGTGVDGYTF. CDR3 sequence (DNA): TGCAGCGGATTCACCGGGACAGGGGTCGATGGCTACACCTTC.

In this sample, this clone turned up once. This chain uses TRBV2 with TRBJ2-7; 8 positions match TRBD2. The CDR3 contains 13 residues. The V gene's germline CDR1 is SNHLY and CDR2 FYNNEI. Trimming at V came to 9 bases and at J to 0 bases, leaving 4 bases not matched to a gene. CDR3 region: CASHSGDSYEQYF. The CDR3 bases are TGTGCCAGTCATAGCGGGGACTCCTACGAGCAGTACTTC.

V usage is TRBV6-4 and J usage is TRBJ2-1; no definite D call. Trimming took off 3 bases at V and 8 bases at J, with 11 bases between the two ends. This CDR3 is 13 amino acids long. Germline V gives CDR1 MRHNA, CDR2 SNTAGT. The CDR3 loop reads CASSDEDKDEQFF. In DNA form, the CDR3 reads TGTGCCAGCAGTGATGAGGATAAAGATGAGCAGTTCTTC.

The rearrangement links TRBV6-4 to TRBJ2-2, with 10 bases fitting TRBD1. The trim removed 0 bases at V and 6 bases at J, leaving 4 bases unmatched. The CDR3 has 16 residues. The germline V gene has CDR1 MRHNA and CDR2 SNTAGT. The chain's CDR3 is CASSDSGTGESGELFF. The CDR3 bases are TGTGCCAGCAGTGACTCCGGGACAGGGGAGTCCGGGGAGCTGTTTTTT.

Points on this clone: The junction departs from germline at one end; a sequencing error may be responsible. This chain connects TRBV7-9 to TRBJ2-7; TRBD2 matches 7 bases. This CDR3 is built from 14 residues. The germline V gene encodes CDR1 SEHNR and CDR2 FQNEAQ (reference sequence). In nucleotides, the CDR3 is TGTGCCAGCAGCCTAGCCGGGGGGACCTACGAGCAGTACTTC. Translating it yields CASSLAGGTYEQYF.